The rows below give T cell receptor beta chains drawn from one sample of a study of T cells in Graves' hyperthyroidism and ophthalmopathy. TCRdb called the multiplex PCR reads again in MiXCR, with one record for every CDR3 protein. The sample has approximately 530,000 distinct CDR3 sequences, 15% to 20% seen once. What was sequenced was blood. These receptors originate from a man aged 40-55 years with Graves' ophthalmopathy. Each CDR3 is given with its conserved first and last residue. Fields, in order: D gene, V gene, J gene, clone size, CDR3 protein, CDR3 DNA. A D gene is named only where the DNA matches it firmly. Clone size is given for some rows only: seen once, a few or many times, or a class if the clone is expanded.

D gene: TRBD2
V gene: TRBV7-3
J gene: TRBJ2-3
clone size: many
CDR3 protein: CASSLRLAGADTQYF
CDR3 DNA: TGTGCCAGCAGCTTAAGACTAGCGGGGGCAGATACGCAGTATTTT

D gene: TRBD1
V gene: TRBV7-6
J gene: TRBJ2-7
clone size: many
CDR3 protein: CASSAFSGQGAYEQYF
CDR3 DNA: TGTGCCAGCAGCGCGTTCTCGGGACAGGGGGCGTACGAGCAGTACTTC

D gene: -
V gene: TRBV7-2
J gene: TRBJ2-2
clone size: many
CDR3 protein: CASSLKHLTITGELFF
CDR3 DNA: TGTGCCAGCAGCTTAAAGCATTTGACGATAACCGGGGAGCTGTTTTTT

D gene: -
V gene: TRBV10-3
J gene: TRBJ1-6
clone size: -
CDR3 protein: CAISDSLNSPLHF
CDR3 DNA: TGTGCCATCAGTGACAGCCTTAATTCACCCCTCCACTTT

D gene: TRBD2
V gene: TRBV11-2
J gene: TRBJ2-1
clone size: many
CDR3 protein: CASSPPGLAGGPYNEQFF
CDR3 DNA: TGTGCCAGCAGCCCCCCTGGGCTAGCGGGAGGGCCCTACAATGAGCAGTTCTTC

D gene: -
V gene: TRBV3-1
J gene: TRBJ1-5
clone size: -
CDR3 protein: CASSPRLGINQPQHF
CDR3 DNA: TGTGCCAGCAGCCCCAGGCTGGGTATCAATCAGCCCCAGCATTTT

D gene: -
V gene: TRBV5-4
J gene: TRBJ1-1
clone size: few
CDR3 protein: CASSLDPGETEAFF
CDR3 DNA: TGTGCCAGCAGCCTTGATCCGGGGGAGACTGAAGCTTTCTTT

D gene: -
V gene: TRBV6-2/TRBV6-3
J gene: TRBJ1-5
clone size: -
CDR3 protein: CASRRTDSNQPQHF
CDR3 DNA: TGTGCCAGCAGGCGGACAGATAGCAATCAGCCCCAGCATTTT

D gene: -
V gene: TRBV12-3/TRBV12-4
J gene: TRBJ1-5
clone size: -
CDR3 protein: CASKQSGHQQPQHF
CDR3 DNA: TGTGCCAGCAAACAGTCGGGACACCAACAGCCCCAGCATTTT

D gene: -
V gene: TRBV5-1
J gene: TRBJ1-5
clone size: once
CDR3 protein: CASSLGESNQPQHF
CDR3 DNA: TGTGCCAGCAGCTTGGGGGAAAGCAATCAGCCCCAGCATTTT

D gene: TRBD1
V gene: TRBV10-3
J gene: TRBJ2-7
clone size: -
CDR3 protein: CASRGDRVTYEQYF
CDR3 DNA: TGTGCCAGCAGGGGGGACAGGGTGACCTACGAGCAGTACTTC

D gene: TRBD2
V gene: TRBV11-3
J gene: TRBJ2-1
clone size: few
CDR3 protein: CASSLWTSGRVDHNEQFF
CDR3 DNA: TGTGCCAGCAGTCTCTGGACTAGCGGGAGAGTCGACCACAATGAGCAGTTCTTC

D gene: TRBD1
V gene: TRBV29-1
J gene: TRBJ2-2
clone size: -
CDR3 protein: CSVGETGTNTGELFF
CDR3 DNA: TGCAGCGTTGGGGAGACAGGGACGAACACCGGGGAGCTGTTTTTT

D gene: -
V gene: TRBV20-1
J gene: TRBJ1-2
clone size: -
CDR3 protein: CSARGVHPNYGYTF
CDR3 DNA: TGCAGTGCTAGAGGAGTACACCCTAACTATGGCTACACCTTC

D gene: -
V gene: TRBV5-8
J gene: TRBJ1-2
clone size: many
CDR3 protein: CASSSPRTDGYTF
CDR3 DNA: TGTGCCAGCAGCTCTCCCCGGACAGATGGCTACACCTTC

D gene: -
V gene: TRBV10-3
J gene: TRBJ2-2
clone size: -
CDR3 protein: CAITPGTPYTGELLF
CDR3 DNA: TGTGCCATCACCCCCGGGACACCCTACACCGGGGAGCTGCTTTTT

D gene: -
V gene: TRBV7-9
J gene: TRBJ2-7
clone size: many
CDR3 protein: CASSLDSHTSYEQYF
CDR3 DNA: TGTGCCAGCAGCTTAGACAGCCATACCTCCTACGAGCAGTACTTC

D gene: TRBD2
V gene: TRBV9
J gene: TRBJ2-1
clone size: few
CDR3 protein: CASSPRGGRIRKYEQFF
CDR3 DNA: TGTGCCAGCAGCCCCCGGGGGGGCCGCATCAGGAAGTATGAGCAGTTCTTC

D gene: TRBD1
V gene: TRBV5-1
J gene: TRBJ2-3
clone size: many
CDR3 protein: CASSFSGTGDTDTQYF
CDR3 DNA: TGCGCCAGCAGCTTCTCCGGGACAGGGGACACAGATACGCAGTATTTT